The rows below give T cell receptor beta chains drawn from one sample of a study of cytomegalovirus exposure and HLA in healthy donors. Produced via immunoSEQ multiplex PCR; TCRdb's table is partial and in-frame only. The sample carries approximately 180,000 clones, about 80% recorded once. Material for sequencing was PBMCs. The receptors stem from a man aged 30-40 years in good health and CMV-seropositive. Both conserved end residues are part of each CDR3. Each record gives: V gene, J gene, CDR3 protein.

>TRBV6-5|TRBJ2-3
CASSLLDTQYF
>TRBV2|TRBJ1-2
CASSPTPGQTNGYTF
>TRBV18|TRBJ2-7
CASSQRDRVYSYEQYF
>TRBV18|TRBJ1-1
CASSLLTEPPEAFF
>TRBV5-1|TRBJ2-1
CASSLEAGAVAYNEQFF
>TRBV6-1|TRBJ2-5
CASSEYFGLAGSQETQYF
>TRBV18|TRBJ1-2
CASSPPSGGNGYTF
>TRBV28|TRBJ2-7
CASSLYRDRAF
>TRBV28|TRBJ1-5
CASKTGPGGSNQPQHF
>TRBV6-6|TRBJ2-2
CASSRDRGGTGELFF
>TRBV6-6|TRBJ1-6
CAILAAGSPLHF
>TRBV11-3|TRBJ1-2
CASSLVLTGANYGYTF
>TRBV7-2|TRBJ2-7
CASNIGGHREQYF
>TRBV6-6|TRBJ2-1
CASSYLGSPYLRGQFF
>TRBV9|TRBJ1-1
CASSGRGIMNTEAFF
>TRBV14|-
CASSQGGEQYF
>TRBV6-1|TRBJ2-5
CASSDNWGPSTETQYF
>TRBV7-9|TRBJ1-2
CASVLAGGRYGYTF
>TRBV5-1|TRBJ2-5
CASRPGRGQETQYF
>TRBV10-2|TRBJ2-2
CASTLDSDPGELFF
>TRBV2|TRBJ1-2
CASRESGNYGYTF
>TRBV7-9|TRBJ1-3
CSSSSRRDTIYF
>TRBV2|TRBJ2-7
CARQLTTGSYEQYF
>TRBV18|TRBJ2-7
CASSPETSGTYEQYF
>TRBV5-1|TRBJ1-5
CASSLVQGKDSNQPQHF
>TRBV19|TRBJ1-5
CASSIRFGAQGQPQHF
>TRBV20-1|TRBJ2-5
CSGGVSGQYF
>TRBV7-9|TRBJ1-5
CSSSSGGRGNGQPQHF